The next 29 T cell receptor beta chains were all read from a single sample in a study of identical twins. MiXCR, applied by TCRdb to the 5' RACE reads, yields one record per CDR3 protein. The data show hundreds of thousands of distinct CDR3 sequences, roughly 8.6% seen once. This sample also belongs to another study, concerning yellow fever vaccine responses in identical twins.

The sequenced sample was memory (CD45RO+) T cells sorted from blood. All receptors derive from a woman in her late teens or twenties in good health.

CDR3 in DNA: TGTGCCAGCAGCCGACAGGGATGGGGACCCCAGCATTTT. As protein: CASSRQGWGPQHF. V usage is TRBV6-5 and J usage is TRBJ1-5, with 7 bases matching TRBD1. V trimming: 6 bases; J trimming: 10 bases; junction bases outside the gene matches: 9. Germline loops: CDR1 MNHEY, CDR2 SVGAGI. This CDR3 has 13 residues.

This clonotype was observed a few times. The chain employs TRBV20-1 and TRBJ2-1; 7 nucleotides line up with TRBD2. The germline CDR1 and CDR2 sequences are DFQATT and SNEGSKA (reference sequence). The trim removed 0 bases at V and 0 bases at J, leaving 5 bases unmatched. The CDR3 is 16 amino acids. The CDR3: CSARDPREDSYNEQFF. CDR3 in DNA: TGCAGTGCTAGAGATCCCCGGGAGGACTCCTACAATGAGCAGTTCTTC.

CDR3 region: CASSLAGGAADTQYF. The CDR3 DNA reads as TGTGCCAGCAGCTTAGCGGGGGGGGCCGCAGATACGCAGTATTTT. This chain uses TRBV7-9 with TRBJ2-3; D might be TRBD2 (7 bases). The CDR3 consists of 15 residues. V was cut by 0 bases and J by 4 bases, with 11 bases left in between. Germline V gene sequence: CDR1 SEHNR, CDR2 FQNEAQ (reference sequence).

This clonotype was seen repeatedly, ten times or more. This chain joins TRBV7-8 and TRBJ1-1, with D unclear. Germline CDR1 SGHVS, CDR2 FQNEAQ. The ends were cut back, 1 base at V and 4 bases at J, with 19 bases in the middle. This CDR3 comprises 17 residues. In DNA form, the CDR3 reads TGTGCCAGCAGCTTAGTCTGGCTGGAGGGAGCGACCACTGAAGCTTTCTTT. This translates into CASSLVWLEGATTEAFF.

The chain has TRBV29-1 and TRBJ1-6; 9 nucleotides match TRBD1. The CDR3 is made up of 14 amino acids. With 7 bases clipped from V and 7 bases from J, the junction kept 8 bases outside the gene matches. Germline V gives CDR1 SQVTM, CDR2 ANQGSEA. The CDR3 here is CSEWTGVDNSPLHF. The CDR3 coding sequence is TGCAGCGAGTGGACAGGGGTAGACAATTCACCCCTCCACTTT.

This clonotype was detected ten times or more. The CDR3: CASSPQFSRHYEQYF. For the CDR3, the DNA is TGTGCCAGCAGCCCTCAGTTTAGCCGACACTACGAGCAGTACTTC. The J gene is TRBJ2-7, the V gene TRBV7-2; no definite D call. The CDR3 has 15 residues. Germline V gene sequence: CDR1 SGHTA, CDR2 FQGNSA. V lost 5 bases and J 3 bases, leaving 17 bases between the germline ends.

This clonotype was observed at least ten times. The J gene is TRBJ1-1, the V gene TRBV12-3 or TRBV12-4, with 9 nucleotides matching TRBD1. V shed 4 bases and J 4 bases; nucleotides not matched to a gene: 10. This CDR3 region has 16 residues. CDR3 nucleotides: TGTGCCAGCAGTTCTCCGTACAGGGGGCACGGCACTGAAGCTTTCTTT. Translating gives CASSSPYRGHGTEAFF.

This clonotype was observed a handful of times. The chain has TRBV7-6 and TRBJ2-1; TRBD1 matches at 10 bases. Germline CDR1 SGHVS, CDR2 FNYEAQ. The CDR3 runs to 15 residues. V was pared by 2 bases and J by 7 bases, with 5 bases of the junction left unmatched. The CDR3 sequence is CASSLRTGGLNEQFF. The CDR3 region has the DNA TGTGCCAGCAGCTTAAGGACAGGGGGTCTGAATGAGCAGTTCTTC.

This clonotype was seen ten or more times. This sequence joins TRBV5-5 and TRBJ2-7; the D gene is possibly TRBD1 (6 bases). V dropped 5 bases and J dropped 4 bases, with 13 bases sitting between them. The V gene's germline CDR1 is SGHKS and CDR2 YYEKEE (reference sequence). The CDR3 extends over 13 amino acids. CDR3 in DNA: TGTGCCAGCAGTTCGGGACAATTTTACGAGCAGTACGTC. Its protein is CASSSGQFYEQYV.

This clonotype was counted many times. J is TRBJ2-1 and V is TRBV20-1, with D possibly being TRBD2 (5 bases). V gave up 6 bases and J gave up 1 base, with 13 bases separating them. Germline loops: CDR1 DFQATT, CDR2 SNEGSKA (reference sequence). The CDR3 runs 14 residues. The CDR3 reads CSAPFPGSYNEQFF. The CDR3 region has the DNA TGCAGTGCCCCCTTTCCGGGGTCCTACAATGAGCAGTTCTTC.

In its sample, this clonotype was seen many times. The chain couples TRBV4-1 to TRBJ1-4, with 8 bases matching TRBD1. V lost 1 base and J lost 8; bases outside the gene matches: 6. This CDR3 contains 15 residues. Germline-derived CDR1 and CDR2 are MGHRA and YSYEKL. In nucleotides, the CDR3 is TGCGCCAGCAGCCAAGTATGGACAGGGCCCGAAAAACTGTTTTTT. Protein sequence: CASSQVWTGPEKLFF.

The rearrangement joins TRBV28 to TRBJ2-2; 8 nucleotides line up with TRBD1. Per the germline V gene, CDR1 is MDHEN and CDR2 is SYDVKM. There are 16 residues in the CDR3. J was trimmed by 1 base and V by 6 bases; bases with no gene match: 7. CDR3 sequence: CASRSQGALNTGELFF. For the CDR3, the DNA is TGTGCCAGCAGGTCTCAGGGGGCCTTGAACACCGGGGAGCTGTTTTTT.

This chain links TRBV7-3 with TRBJ2-3, with 12 bases fitting TRBD2. This CDR3 contains 15 residues. J lost 3 bases, V lost 4 bases, and 2 bases had no gene match. From germline, CDR1 is SGHTA and CDR2 FQGTGA. The CDR3 sequence: CASSSTSGRTDTQYF. The DNA for the CDR3 is TGTGCCAGCAGCTCGACTAGCGGGAGAACAGATACGCAGTATTTT.

This clonotype has a count of ten or more. The chain links TRBV6-5 to TRBJ2-5; the D is unclear. Germline V CDR1 and CDR2: MNHEY, SVGAGI. V lost 2 bases to trimming and J lost 4 bases, with 14 bases between them. This CDR3 is 15 amino acids long. The CDR3, as DNA: TGTGCCAGCAGTTACAGTGGAGCTAGGGTAGAGACCCAGTACTTC. Protein product: CASSYSGARVETQYF.

The genes are TRBV11-2 and TRBJ1-1; no clear D. Trimming removed 5 bases at V and 0 bases at J, with 10 bases between. Germline values: CDR1 SGHAT, CDR2 FQNNGV. The CDR3 runs 14 residues. The CDR3 protein is CASSPRRMNTEAFF. The CDR3 region has the DNA TGTGCCAGCAGCCCCCGGCGAATGAACACTGAAGCTTTCTTT.

This clonotype was seen ten or more times. V gene TRBV15 combines with J gene TRBJ1-2; the D is unclear. The CDR3 totals 13 residues. V lost 8 bases to trimming and J lost 4 bases, with 14 bases between them. The germline gives CDR1 LNHNV, CDR2 YYDKDF (reference sequence). The CDR3 reads CATSPVIPYGYTF. CDR3 in DNA: TGTGCCACCTCCCCTGTGATTCCCTATGGCTACACCTTC. Full variable domain (rest looked up from reference TRBV15 and TRBJ1-2): DAMVIQNPRYQVTQFGKPVTLSCSQTLNHNVMYWYQQKSSQAPKLLFHYYDKDFNNEADTPDNFQSRRPNTSFCFLDIRSPGLGDTAMYLCATSPVIPYGYTFGSGTRLTVV.

This clonotype appeared a few times. The chain links TRBV27 to TRBJ2-7; a possible D gene is TRBD2 (5 bases). Germline CDR1 is MNHEY and CDR2 is SMNVEV (reference sequence). Deletions cut 6 bases from V and 4 bases from J, with 16 bases between. The length of the CDR3 is 14 residues. The CDR3 DNA reads TGTGCCAGCAGCCTGCGGGCCGAAAGGTACGAGCAGTACTTC. Translated: CASSLRAERYEQYF.

This clonotype was found many times. J is TRBJ2-5 and V is TRBV20-1; 9 positions agree with TRBD2. Germline trimming cut 6 bases from V and 6 bases from J; bases unmatched to any gene: 11. CDR1 is DFQATT, CDR2 SNEGSKA, per germline (reference sequence). The CDR3 sequence is 14 residues long. The CDR3 nucleotides read TGCAGTGCCCTGGGTGGCGGGGGGGCTAAGACCCAGTACTTC. Amino acid sequence: CSALGGGGAKTQYF.

The genes are TRBV20-1 and TRBJ2-7, with TRBD1 as a possible D gene (5 bases). This CDR3 has 16 amino acids. Germline V gene lookup returns CDR1 DFQATT and CDR2 SNEGSKA (reference sequence). Trimming took 0 bases from V and 2 from J, leaving 17 bases between them. CDR3 in DNA: TGCAGTGCTAGAGATGAAGGGGCCCTTCGGACCTACGAGCAGTACTTC. Its translation: CSARDEGALRTYEQYF.

This chain connects TRBV11-2 to TRBJ2-5; 8 nucleotides align to TRBD1. Germline CDR1 SGHAT, CDR2 FQNNGV. This CDR3 has 14 amino acids. J was trimmed by 5 bases and V by 5 bases; bases with no gene match: 7. Here the CDR3 DNA reads TGTGCCAGCAGCCCGCAGGGGGCTTTGGAGACCCAGTACTTC. Translation: CASSPQGALETQYF.

This clonotype was counted between two and nine times. This chain uses TRBV6-1 with TRBJ2-1, with TRBD2 identical over 8 bases. Per the germline V gene, CDR1 is MNHNS and CDR2 is SASEGT. The CDR3 length is 16 residues. The J segment lost 3 bases and the V segment lost 3 bases, leaving 7 bases of the junction unmatched. DNA of the CDR3: TGTGCCAGCAGTGACGATGGACTAGCCTACTACAATGAGCAGTTCTTC. Encoded protein: CASSDDGLAYYNEQFF.

The table lists this clonotype with a few counts. V and J are TRBV6-5 and TRBJ1-1, with a possible D match to TRBD1 (5 bases). The CDR3 consists of 10 residues. Looked up from germline, CDR1 is MNHEY and CDR2 is SVGAGI. Trimming left V 8 bases short and J 8 bases short, with 9 bases between. The DNA for the CDR3 is TGTGCCAGCGGGACGGTGGAAGCTTTCTTT. It codes for CASGTVEAFF.

The J gene is TRBJ2-5, the V gene TRBV5-1, with 11 positions matching TRBD2. CDR3 size: 18 residues. From germline, CDR1 is SGHRS and CDR2 YFSETQ. J lost 0 bases, V lost 3 bases, and 10 bases had no gene match. The CDR3, as DNA: TGCGCCAGCAGCTCCGGACTAGCGGGTGGATTATACCAAGAGACCCAGTACTTC. Its protein product is CASSSGLAGGLYQETQYF.

Many counts were recorded for this clonotype. This chain links TRBV12-3 or TRBV12-4 with TRBJ2-1, with 9 bases aligning to TRBD1. V shed 4 bases, J shed 7 bases, and the junction held 8 bases outside the gene matches. The CDR3 loop spans 15 amino acids. CDR3 coding DNA: TGTGCCAGCAGTTCCGAACAGGGGGCGGGGAATGAGCAGTTCTTC. Amino acids: CASSSEQGAGNEQFF.

This clonotype was counted ten times or more. CDR3 DNA: TGTGCCAGCAGGCCAGAACGGGGAAACACCATATATTTT. It is translated as CASRPERGNTIYF. The chain carries TRBV6-1 and TRBJ1-3; D gene unclear. CDR3 size: 13 residues. Germline V CDR1 and CDR2: MNHNS, SASEGT. Trimming shortened V by 6 bases and J by 4 bases, and 10 bases separated the two germline ends.

The V call is TRBV5-5, the J call TRBJ1-2; 7 bases align to TRBD1. CDR1 SGHKS and CDR2 YYEKEE come from the germline V gene (reference sequence). The V and J ends lost 4 bases and 4 bases, in that order; junction bases with no gene match: 10. The CDR3 sequence is 15 residues long. The DNA of the CDR3 is TGTGCCAGCAGCCTCAATCCGGGACAGAGCTATGGCTACACCTTC. It codes for CASSLNPGQSYGYTF.

The gene calls are TRBV20-1 and TRBJ2-6, with 7 bases lining up with TRBD1. This CDR3 is built from 16 residues. The V gene end was trimmed by 5 bases and the J gene end by 1 base; junction bases not matched to a gene: 8. Germline loops: CDR1 DFQATT, CDR2 SNEGSKA (reference sequence). Here the CDR3 DNA reads TGCAGTGCTCCGACAGGGCAAGTATCTGGGGCCAACGTCCTGACTTTC. Protein: CSAPTGQVSGANVLTF.

The rearrangement joins TRBV20-1 to TRBJ2-7; TRBD1 matches 9 bases. This CDR3 has 14 residues. CDR1 and CDR2 from the germline V gene are DFQATT and SNEGSKA (reference sequence). J lost 5 bases, V lost 6 bases, and 11 bases had no gene match. This CDR3 reads CSAAQGAGRDEQYF. CDR3 DNA sequence: TGCAGTGCAGCACAGGGGGCGGGCCGGGACGAGCAGTACTTC.

V and J are TRBV2 and TRBJ2-7, with TRBD1 matching over 10 bases. V lost 7 bases and J lost 7; bases outside the gene matches: 10. Germline V gives CDR1 SNHLY, CDR2 FYNNEI. The CDR3 length is 14 residues. The CDR3 is CASKPGQGMWEQYF. DNA of the CDR3: TGTGCCAGCAAGCCGGGACAGGGGATGTGGGAGCAGTACTTC.